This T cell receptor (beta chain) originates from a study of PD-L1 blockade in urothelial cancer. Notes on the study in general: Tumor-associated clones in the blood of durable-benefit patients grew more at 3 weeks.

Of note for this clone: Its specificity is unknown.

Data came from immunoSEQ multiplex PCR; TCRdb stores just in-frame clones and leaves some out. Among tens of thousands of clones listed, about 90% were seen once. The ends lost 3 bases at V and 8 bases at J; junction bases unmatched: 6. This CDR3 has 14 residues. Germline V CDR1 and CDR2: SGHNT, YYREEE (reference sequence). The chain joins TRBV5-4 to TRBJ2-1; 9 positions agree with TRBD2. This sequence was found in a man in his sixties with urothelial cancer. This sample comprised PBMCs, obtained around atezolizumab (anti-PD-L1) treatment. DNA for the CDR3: TGTGCCAGCAGCTATACGGGACTAGCAGATGAGCAGTTCTTC. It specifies CASSYTGLADEQFF.